Listed here are 5 T cell receptor beta chains from one sample, sequenced in a study of T-cell reconstitution after alpha-beta-depleted transplantation in children. As it was prepared, the TCRbeta library received unique molecular identifiers. Using its own MiXCR run on the PCR reads, TCRdb lists one record per CDR3 protein. The table includes 200,000 or so distinct CDR3 sequences, 5.5% to 7% detected once. The sample here was PBMCs, taken before TCRalphabeta/CD19-depleted stem cell transplant. These receptors were obtained from a girl less than two years old with combined immunodeficiency, due to receive a stem cell transplant.

This clonotype was recorded many times. The V call is TRBV20-1, the J call TRBJ2-7, with D possibly TRBD2 on 7 matching bases. CDR3 length equals 13 residues. Germline V lookup: CDR1 DFQATT, CDR2 SNEGSKA (reference sequence). V lost 5 bases to trimming and J lost 3 bases, with 14 bases between them. CDR3 bases: TGCAGTGCTGGCAACGGGGGGCTCTACGAGCAGTACTTC. Its protein product is CSAGNGGLYEQYF.

In this sample, this clonotype turned up many times. The chain links TRBV5-1 to TRBJ2-3; D is perhaps TRBD1 (5 bases). Germline CDR1 is SGHRS and CDR2 is YFSETQ. Trimming removed 4 bases at V and 3 bases at J, with 27 bases between. There are 19 residues in the CDR3. CDR3 DNA: TGCGCCAGCAGCACGCCCGGACATTTCGCCGAAATTTTAACAGATACGCAGTATTTT. This gives the protein CASSTPGHFAEILTDTQYF. Using reference TRBV5-1 and TRBJ2-3 for the parts outside the CDR3, the full variable domain is KAGVTQTPRYLIKTRGQQVTLSCSPISGHRSVSWYQQTPGQGLQFLFEYFSETQRNKGNFPGRFSGRQFSNSRSEMNVSTLELGDSALYLCASSTPGHFAEILTDTQYFGPGTRLTVL.

This clonotype was counted at least ten times. The V gene is TRBV20-1, the J gene TRBJ2-1; D is perhaps TRBD2 (5 bases). Germline CDR1 DFQATT, CDR2 SNEGSKA (reference sequence). V lost 5 bases and J lost 3, with 14 bases in between. The CDR3 is 14 residues long. The CDR3 sequence is CSAPTRSYYNEQFF. The DNA of the CDR3 is TGCAGTGCTCCTACTAGATCTTACTACAATGAGCAGTTCTTC.

The sample holds many counts of this clonotype. The chain recombines TRBV29-1 with TRBJ2-7; unclear D gene. CDR3 length: 12 residues. CDR1 and CDR2 (germline): SQVTM, ANQGSEA. V lost 3 bases and J 5 bases, leaving 11 bases between the germline ends. CDR3 sequence: CSVELTGDEQYF. The CDR3 DNA reads TGCAGCGTTGAGCTAACTGGGGACGAGCAGTACTTC.

This clonotype was detected ten times or more. The chain joins TRBV6-5 to TRBJ1-1; D is unresolved. V was cut by 0 bases and J by 1 base, with 6 bases left in between. CDR3 length: 14 residues. Germline CDR1 reads MNHEY; CDR2 reads SVGAGI. The CDR3 region is CASSYSGRNTEAFF. CDR3 DNA sequence: TGTGCCAGCAGTTACTCGGGCAGGAACACTGAAGCTTTCTTT.